The 21 T cell receptor beta chains in this list originate from one sample, sequenced in a study of shared clonotypes between healthy human individuals. The naive CD8 fraction comprised CD45RO-negative cells positively selected for CCR7 and excluded terminally differentiated effector memory CD45RA+ cells. Clones were sequenced by immunoSEQ multiplex PCR, and TCRdb holds only the in-frame ones, with some missing. Of fewer than 800,000 clones in the sample, under 95% were seen once. The sample comprised naive CD8+ T cells sorted from blood. The receptors originated from a man in his thirties or forties in good health.

The chain is built from TRBV29-1 and TRBJ2-7; 7 bases match TRBD2. This CDR3 has 13 residues. Trimming took 2 bases from V and 5 from J; bases not matched to a gene: 6. Germline CDR1 is SQVTM and CDR2 is ANQGSEA. The CDR3 spells CSVEFQRENEQYF. The CDR3 DNA reads TGCAGCGTTGAATTCCAGCGGGAAAACGAGCAGTACTTC.

The table lists this clone with a count of one. The genes are TRBV27 and TRBJ1-4, with 10 bases identical to TRBD1. The trim removed 5 bases at V and 6 bases at J, leaving 15 bases unmatched. The CDR3 is made up of 18 amino acids. Germline CDR1 is MNHEY and CDR2 is SMNVEV (reference sequence). For the CDR3, the DNA is TGTGCCAGCAGTCCCGGGACAGGGGAAAGGACGGTGGATGAAAAACTGTTTTTT. This encodes CASSPGTGERTVDEKLFF.

The chain recombines TRBV4-1 with TRBJ1-4; 10 nucleotides match TRBD1. This CDR3 spans 15 amino acids. V lost 5 bases to trimming and J lost 0 bases; unmatched junction nucleotides: 0. Germline lookup yields CDR1 MGHRA and CDR2 YSYEKL. The CDR3 reads CASSGQGATNEKLFF. CDR3 nucleotides: TGCGCCAGCAGCGGACAGGGGGCAACTAATGAAAAACTGTTTTTT.

The chain couples TRBV27 to TRBJ2-7; TRBD1 agrees at 7 bases. Germline V gives CDR1 MNHEY, CDR2 SMNVEV (reference sequence). The ends lost 5 bases at V and 7 bases at J; junction bases unmatched: 17. This CDR3 is 16 amino acids long. For the CDR3, the DNA is TGTGCCAGCAGTCCAATAGGGACAGAGGCGCCGGATGAGCAGTACTTC. This translates into CASSPIGTEAPDEQYF.

The V gene is TRBV4-3, the J gene TRBJ2-1; TRBD2 aligns across 9 bases. With 3 bases clipped from V and 9 bases from J, the junction kept 12 bases outside the gene matches. Germline values: CDR1 LGHNA, CDR2 YSLEER. The CDR3 runs 16 residues. The DNA of the CDR3 is TGCGCCAGCAGCCATCGACTAGCGGAGGTACGCAGTGAGCAGTTCTTC. Protein product: CASSHRLAEVRSEQFF.

The genes are TRBV6-5 and TRBJ2-1, with 12 bases identical to TRBD2. Germline CDR1 MNHEY, CDR2 SVGAGI. The CDR3 covers 14 residues. J lost 9 bases, V lost 6 bases, and 6 bases had no gene match. CDR3 DNA: TGTGCCAGCAGACCCACTAGCGGGGGGACTGAGCAGTTCTTC. Protein product: CASRPTSGGTEQFF.

The chain combines TRBV27 with TRBJ2-2, with 9 nucleotides matching TRBD2. CDR3 length equals 16 residues. The ends lost 5 bases at V and 4 bases at J; junction bases unmatched: 8. CDR1 and CDR2 (germline): MNHEY, SMNVEV (reference sequence). CDR3 nucleotides: TGTGCCAGCAGTCGCCTTAGCGGGAGATCCACCGGGGAGCTGTTTTTT. This gives the protein CASSRLSGRSTGELFF.

This clone was observed once. The chain uses TRBV4-3 and TRBJ2-1; TRBD2 matches at 13 bases. Germline loops: CDR1 LGHNA, CDR2 YSLEER. The ends lost 0 bases at V and 9 bases at J; junction bases unmatched: 8. CDR3 length: 17 amino acids. CDR3 in amino acids: CASSQDLTSGRNFEQFF. CDR3 sequence (DNA): TGCGCCAGCAGCCAAGACTTGACTAGCGGGAGGAACTTTGAGCAGTTCTTC.

In DNA form, the CDR3 reads TGTGCCAGCAGCTTAAACTCCGGGGGTGGTTACGATGAAAAACTGTTTTTT. Its protein product is CASSLNSGGGYDEKLFF. This chain joins TRBV7-2 and TRBJ1-4; TRBD1 might be the D (5 bases). The germline gives CDR1 SGHTA, CDR2 FQGNSA. The CDR3 contains 17 residues. V was shortened by 2 bases and J by 6 bases, with 19 bases between the two germline ends.

The chain carries TRBV14 and TRBJ2-7; no clear D. Germline-derived CDR1 and CDR2 are SGHDN and FVKESK. V lost 4 bases, J lost 6 bases, and 13 bases lay in between. There are 13 residues in the CDR3. The CDR3 nucleotides are TGTGCCAGCAGCCCCCAACCGACCGGCGAGCAGTACTTC. It encodes CASSPQPTGEQYF.

On this clone: This sample includes further DNA sequences coding for the same CDR3. The rearrangement links TRBV7-9 to TRBJ2-1; D is undetermined. CDR3 size: 12 residues. Germline CDR1 is SEHNR and CDR2 is FQNEAQ (reference sequence). V dropped 2 bases and J dropped 10 bases, with 9 bases sitting between them. The CDR3 nucleotides read TGTGCCAGCAGCTTAACTGGAGAGGAGCAGTTCTTC. Translated, it gives CASSLTGEEQFF.

The rearrangement links TRBV27 to TRBJ2-3; the D gene is possibly TRBD2 (7 bases). The CDR3 spans 12 residues. The germline V gene has CDR1 MNHEY and CDR2 SMNVEV (reference sequence). Trimming cost V 2 bases and J 9 bases, with 9 bases left between them. The CDR3 bases are TGTGCCAGCAGTTTAGAGGGGGGGACGCAGTATTTT. Protein sequence: CASSLEGGTQYF.

The chain employs TRBV7-8 and TRBJ2-7, with 8 bases lining up with TRBD2. The CDR3 totals 17 residues. Germline-derived CDR1 and CDR2 are SGHVS and FQNEAQ. Germline trimming cut 1 base from V and 4 bases from J; bases unmatched to any gene: 12. CDR3 loop: CASSLEGLGLGFYEQYF. The CDR3 coding sequence is TGTGCCAGCAGCTTAGAGGGGTTGGGACTAGGATTTTACGAGCAGTACTTC.

The chain carries TRBV14 and TRBJ1-4; the match to TRBD1 covers 9 bases. Per the germline V gene, CDR1 is SGHDN and CDR2 is FVKESK. Trimming at V came to 5 bases and at J to 5 bases, leaving 9 bases not matched to a gene. The CDR3 consists of 16 residues. In DNA form, the CDR3 reads TGTGCCAGCAGCTCCCTGGGACAGGGCAACAATGAAAAACTGTTTTTT. This translates into CASSSLGQGNNEKLFF.

This chain links TRBV6-1 with TRBJ2-7; possibly TRBD2 for D (5 bases). The germline CDR1 and CDR2 sequences are MNHNS and SASEGT. V was trimmed by 6 bases and J by 0 bases, leaving 12 bases between them. This CDR3 region has 14 residues. The CDR3 loop reads CASSGFGDSYEQYF. The CDR3 nucleotides are TGTGCCAGCAGCGGATTCGGGGACTCCTACGAGCAGTACTTC.

The J gene is TRBJ2-1, the V gene TRBV4-1; D ambiguous. The V end was cut by 0 bases, the J end by 6 bases, with 12 bases between. The germline V gene encodes CDR1 MGHRA and CDR2 YSYEKL. This CDR3 is built from 15 residues. The CDR3 nucleotides read TGCGCCAGCAGCCAAGATTTGCACAGTCGCAATGAGCAGTTCTTC. Its protein is CASSQDLHSRNEQFF.

The genes are TRBV4-3 and TRBJ2-3; 12 nucleotides line up with TRBD2. The CDR3 consists of 17 residues. V was clipped by 0 bases and J by 2 bases; unmatched bases: 3. Germline V gene lookup returns CDR1 LGHNA and CDR2 YSLEER. CDR3 residues: CASSQDRTSGATDTQYF. The DNA for the CDR3 is TGCGCCAGCAGCCAAGATAGGACTAGCGGGGCCACAGATACGCAGTATTTT.

The J gene is TRBJ2-7, the V gene TRBV6-5; the D is unclear. The CDR3 contains 14 residues. Germline loops: CDR1 MNHEY, CDR2 SVGAGI. V lost 4 bases to trimming and J lost 3 bases, with 13 bases between them. In nucleotides, the CDR3 is TGTGCCAGCAGTTTGTACGCGGTTGACTACGAGCAGTACTTC. Its protein is CASSLYAVDYEQYF.

CDR3 DNA: TGTGCCAGCAGCGTAGCTGAGACTAGCGGGAGTGACACCGGGGAGCTGTTTTTT. It codes for CASSVAETSGSDTGELFF. The rearrangement joins TRBV9 to TRBJ2-2; 12 bases align to TRBD2. The trim removed 0 bases at V and 3 bases at J, leaving 6 bases unmatched. Germline-derived CDR1 and CDR2 are SGDLS and YYNGEE. This CDR3 contains 18 residues.

The V gene is TRBV27, the J gene TRBJ2-7; maybe TRBD2 (7 bases). Germline V gene lookup returns CDR1 MNHEY and CDR2 SMNVEV (reference sequence). V gave up 8 bases and J gave up 2 bases, with 16 bases separating them. This CDR3 has 14 residues. The CDR3 DNA follows: TGTGCCAGCGCCTCGGGGGGCCTACCCTACGAGCAGTACTTC. Protein product: CASASGGLPYEQYF.

The chain uses TRBV14 and TRBJ1-1; maybe TRBD1 (6 bases). V lost 1 base and J 3 bases, leaving 15 bases between the germline ends. Germline V lookup: CDR1 SGHDN, CDR2 FVKESK. The CDR3 sequence is 16 residues long. The CDR3, as DNA: TGTGCCAGCAGCCAAGTTTATCCGACAGGACACACTGAAGCTTTCTTT. Translation: CASSQVYPTGHTEAFF.